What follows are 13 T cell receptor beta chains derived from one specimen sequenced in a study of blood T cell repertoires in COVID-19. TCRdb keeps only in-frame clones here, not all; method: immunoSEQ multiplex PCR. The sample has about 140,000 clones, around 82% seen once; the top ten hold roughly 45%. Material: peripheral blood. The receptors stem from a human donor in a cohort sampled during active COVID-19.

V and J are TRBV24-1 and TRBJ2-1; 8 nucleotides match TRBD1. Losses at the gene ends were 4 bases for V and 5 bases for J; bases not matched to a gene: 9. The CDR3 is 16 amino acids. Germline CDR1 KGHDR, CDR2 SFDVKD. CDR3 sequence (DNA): TGTGCCACCAGTGACAAGGGACAGGCGGGGCACAATGAGCAGTTCTTC. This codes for CATSDKGQAGHNEQFF.

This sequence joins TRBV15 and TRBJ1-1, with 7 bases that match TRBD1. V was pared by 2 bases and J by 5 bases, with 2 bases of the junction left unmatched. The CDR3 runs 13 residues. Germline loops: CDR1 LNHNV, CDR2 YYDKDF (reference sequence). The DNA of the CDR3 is TGTGCCACCAGCAGAAAACAGGGGACTGAAGCTTTCTTT. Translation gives CATSRKQGTEAFF.

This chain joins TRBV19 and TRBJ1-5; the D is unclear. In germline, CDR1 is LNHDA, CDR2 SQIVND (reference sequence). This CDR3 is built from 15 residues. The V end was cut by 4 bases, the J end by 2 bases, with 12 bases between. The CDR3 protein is CASSNSPAGNQPQHF. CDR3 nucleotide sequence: TGTGCCAGTAGTAATTCCCCCGCGGGCAATCAGCCCCAGCATTTT. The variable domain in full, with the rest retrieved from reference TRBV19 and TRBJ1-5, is DGGITQSPKYLFRKEGQNVTLSCEQNLNHDAMYWYRQDPGQGLRLIYYSQIVNDFQKGDIAEGYSVSREKKESFPLTVTSAQKNPTAFYLCASSNSPAGNQPQHFGDGTRLSIL.

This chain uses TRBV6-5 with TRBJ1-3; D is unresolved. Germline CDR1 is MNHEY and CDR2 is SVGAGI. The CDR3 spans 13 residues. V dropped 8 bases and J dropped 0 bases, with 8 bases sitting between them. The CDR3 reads CASARDSGNTIYF. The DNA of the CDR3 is TGTGCCAGCGCAAGAGACTCTGGAAACACCATATATTTT.

CDR3 DNA sequence: TGCGCCAGCAGCTTGAGGGGCGCTGGAAACACCATATATTTT. Protein sequence: CASSLRGAGNTIYF. The chain recombines TRBV5-1 with TRBJ1-3; weak D call: TRBD1 (5 bases). V was trimmed by 1 base and J by 2 bases, leaving 7 bases between them. Germline V gene lookup returns CDR1 SGHRS and CDR2 YFSETQ. This CDR3 is 14 amino acids long.

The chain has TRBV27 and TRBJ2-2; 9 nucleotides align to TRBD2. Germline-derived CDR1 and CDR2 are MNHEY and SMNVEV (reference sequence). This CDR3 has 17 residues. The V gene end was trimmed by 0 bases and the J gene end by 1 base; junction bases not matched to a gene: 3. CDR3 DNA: TGTGCCAGCAGTTTATCGTGGCGGGGGGGGAACACCGGGGAGCTGTTTTTT. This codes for CASSLSWRGGNTGELFF.

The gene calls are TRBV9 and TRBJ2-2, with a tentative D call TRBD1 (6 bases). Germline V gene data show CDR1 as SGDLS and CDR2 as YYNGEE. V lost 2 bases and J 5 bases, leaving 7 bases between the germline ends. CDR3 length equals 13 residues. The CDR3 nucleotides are TGTGCCAGCAGCGTTACAGGGACCGGGGAGCTGTTTTTT. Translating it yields CASSVTGTGELFF.

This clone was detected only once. The CDR3: CASSLGTKGDTQYF. The CDR3 nucleotides are TGCGCCAGCAGCCTTGGGACTAAGGGCGATACGCAGTATTTT. This chain connects TRBV4-3 to TRBJ2-3; 7 bases map to TRBD2. Trimming removed 4 bases from V and 6 bases from J; junction bases left unmatched: 7. This CDR3 region has 14 residues. Germline assignment: CDR1 LGHNA and CDR2 YSLEER.

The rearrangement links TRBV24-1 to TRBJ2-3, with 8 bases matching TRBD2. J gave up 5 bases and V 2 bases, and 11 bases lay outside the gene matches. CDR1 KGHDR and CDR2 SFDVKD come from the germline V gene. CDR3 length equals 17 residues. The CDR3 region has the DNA TGTGCCACCAGTGATTCTAAGCGGGGGCGGAAGAGAGATACGCAGTATTTT. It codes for CATSDSKRGRKRDTQYF.

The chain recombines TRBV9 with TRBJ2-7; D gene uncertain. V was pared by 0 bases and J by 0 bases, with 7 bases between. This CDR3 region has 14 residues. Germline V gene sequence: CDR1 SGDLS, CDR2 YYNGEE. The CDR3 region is CASSVEQSSYEQYF. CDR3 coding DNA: TGTGCCAGCAGCGTAGAACAGTCCTCCTACGAGCAGTACTTC.

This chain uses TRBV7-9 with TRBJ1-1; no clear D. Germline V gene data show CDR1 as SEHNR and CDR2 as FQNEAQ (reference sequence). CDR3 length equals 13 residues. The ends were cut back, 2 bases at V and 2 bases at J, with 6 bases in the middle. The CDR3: CASSLSVNTEAFF. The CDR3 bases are TGTGCCAGCAGCTTATCAGTTAACACTGAAGCTTTCTTT.

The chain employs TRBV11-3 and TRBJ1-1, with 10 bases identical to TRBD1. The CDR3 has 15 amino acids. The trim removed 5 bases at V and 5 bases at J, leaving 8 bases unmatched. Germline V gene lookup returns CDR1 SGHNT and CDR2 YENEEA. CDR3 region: CASSPRQGAWTEAFF. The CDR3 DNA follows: TGTGCCAGCAGCCCCCGACAGGGGGCTTGGACTGAAGCTTTCTTT. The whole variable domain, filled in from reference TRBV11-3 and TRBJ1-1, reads EAGVVQSPRYKIIEKKQPVAFWCNPISGHNTLYWYLQNLGQGPELLIRYENEEAVDDSQLPKDRFSAERLKGVDSTLKIQPAELGDSAVYLCASSPRQGAWTEAFFGQGTRLTVV.

CDR3 amino acids: CASSPDYSTDTQYF. CDR3 nucleotides: TGTGCCAGCAGCCCGGACTATAGCACAGATACGCAGTATTTT. The V and J genes are TRBV7-2 and TRBJ2-3; D possibly corresponds to TRBD2 (6 bases). Trimming left V 5 bases short and J 0 bases short, with 9 bases between. CDR1 and CDR2 (germline): SGHTA, FQGNSA. The CDR3 covers 14 residues.